These T cell receptor beta chains were read from a single sample in a study of identical twins. TCRdb reprocessed the 5' RACE reads with MiXCR, giving one entry per CDR3 protein. In the table there are 430,000 or so distinct CDR3 sequences, 20% to 25% of which are singletons. These data are also associated with another study on T cells expressing NK-cell markers.

The sequenced sample consisted of CD4+ T cells sorted from blood. The receptors were sampled from a young woman in good health. The CDR3 runs from the conserved cysteine through the conserved F or W. The D gene is left open where the match is weak. Clone size, where shown, is once, few, many, or a class for clones that have expanded.

>14|.|few|TRBV5-1|TRBJ1-2
CASSLLQGDHGYTF
TGCGCCAGCAGCTTGCTGCAGGGAGACCATGGCTACACCTTC
>15|.|.|TRBV7-8|TRBJ2-1
CASSFYRASYNELFF
TGTGCCAGCAGCTTCTACAGGGCCTCCTACAATGAGCTGTTCTTC
>16|.|.|TRBV5-1|TRBJ2-7
CASSLAGSSFGLEQYF
TGCGCCAGCAGCTTGGCGGGTTCGTCCTTCGGCCTCGAGCAGTACTTC
>10|.|few|TRBV6-2/TRBV6-3|TRBJ2-1
CASSLVAQFF
TGTGCCAGCAGTCTGGTAGCGCAGTTCTTC
>16|TRBD2|.|TRBV10-2|TRBJ2-3
CASRGLAGVVSDTQYF
TGCGCCAGCCGGGGACTAGCGGGAGTGGTGTCAGATACGCAGTATTTT
>14|.|.|TRBV20-1|TRBJ2-3
CSATLSDSTDTQYF
TGCAGTGCAACCTTGAGCGATAGCACAGATACGCAGTATTTT
>13|.|.|TRBV12-3/TRBV12-4|TRBJ1-5
CASNRDSNQPQHF
TGTGCCAGCAACAGGGATAGCAATCAGCCCCAGCATTTT
>16|.|few|TRBV10-3|TRBJ1-1
CAIKSRAQLDVTEAFF
TGTGCCATCAAAAGTCGGGCACAGTTGGACGTCACTGAAGCTTTCTTT
>15|.|few|TRBV7-9|TRBJ2-1
CASSLSGWAYNEQFF
TGTGCCAGCAGCTTAAGCGGGTGGGCTTACAATGAGCAGTTCTTC
>13|.|.|TRBV6-2/TRBV6-3|TRBJ2-2
CASSDRGTGELFF
TGTGCCAGCAGCGACAGAGGTACCGGGGAGCTGTTTTTT
>15|TRBD1|.|TRBV6-1|TRBJ2-7
CASSRQGSYPYEQYF
TGTGCCAGCAGTCGACAGGGTTCGTACCCCTACGAGCAGTACTTC
>14|.|.|TRBV20-1|TRBJ2-7
CSALGQISSYEQYF
TGCAGTGCTCTAGGACAGATCAGCTCCTACGAGCAGTACTTC
>15|.|.|TRBV20-1|TRBJ1-1
CSASGGRLGPTEAFF
TGCAGTGCCAGCGGGGGGCGATTAGGTCCCACTGAAGCTTTCTTT
>16|TRBD2|few|TRBV5-1|TRBJ2-1
CASSLILAGGRNEQFF
TGCGCCAGCAGCTTGATCCTAGCGGGGGGGCGTAATGAGCAGTTCTTC
>14|.|.|TRBV7-6|TRBJ2-7
CASSLTLGAAEQYF
TGTGCCAGCAGCTTAACCTTGGGGGCCGCGGAGCAGTACTTC
>15|TRBD2|few|TRBV9|TRBJ2-3
CASSVSGGAADTQYF
TGTGCCAGCAGCGTTAGCGGGGGGGCGGCAGATACGCAGTATTTT
>11|.|.|TRBV2|TRBJ2-5
CASTPEETQYF
TGTGCCAGCACCCCAGAGGAGACCCAGTACTTC
>15|.|.|TRBV20-1|TRBJ2-3
CSASRAGKRTDTQYF
TGCAGTGCTAGTCGGGCAGGGAAAAGGACAGATACGCAGTATTTT
>17|.|many|TRBV10-3|TRBJ2-7
CAISNSLPSGLSYEQYF
TGTGCCATCAGTAACAGTCTGCCATCGGGCCTCTCCTACGAGCAGTACTTC
>15|.|many|TRBV11-2|TRBJ2-2
CASSRSGSNTGELFF
TGTGCCAGCAGTAGGAGCGGTTCAAACACCGGGGAGCTGTTTTTT
>14|.|.|TRBV5-1|TRBJ2-5
CASSGRQLQETQYF
TGCGCCAGCAGCGGGAGGCAGCTCCAAGAGACCCAGTACTTC
>15|.|.|TRBV7-2|TRBJ1-1
CASSLVRGGGTEAFF
TGTGCCAGCAGCTTAGTCCGGGGAGGGGGCACTGAAGCTTTCTTT